The 12 T cell receptor beta chains in this list originate from one sample, sequenced in a study of regulatory T cells in long-lasting Graves disease. Time point indicated: persistent/refractory GD, antithyroid drugs over 5 years with positive TRAb. After RNA was extracted from PBMCs, the TCR library was made from it. With iRepertoire HTBI primers and Arm-PCR of CDR3 regions, TCR beta libraries were built. TCRdb fed the multiplex PCR reads into MiXCR, producing one record per CDR3 protein. The sample holds hundreds of thousands of distinct CDR3 sequences; roughly a fifth are singletons and the top ten take 7.1%. Material: peripheral blood mononuclear cells (PBMCs), obtained when the disease was refractory, from a patient treated with antithyroid drugs. These TCRs come from a female donor with Graves disease.

The chain combines TRBV5-6 with TRBJ1-1, with a tentative D call TRBD1 (5 bases). The CDR3 sequence is 14 residues long. Trimming took off 4 bases at V and 0 bases at J, with 10 bases between the two ends. Germline V gene lookup returns CDR1 SGHDT and CDR2 YYEEEE. Here the CDR3 reads CASSNEGLNTEAFF. The CDR3 nucleotides read TGTGCCAGCAGCAATGAGGGGCTGAACACTGAAGCTTTCTTT. Based on the CDR3 plus reference TRBV5-6 and TRBJ1-1, the full variable domain is DAGVTQSPTHLIKTRGQQVTLRCSPKSGHDTVSWYQQALGQGPQFIFQYYEEEERQRGNFPDRFSGHQFPNYSSELNVNALLLGDSALYLCASSNEGLNTEAFFGQGTRLTVV.

This clonotype was recorded at least ten times. V and J are TRBV6-1 and TRBJ1-1; 7 bases agree with TRBD1. V lost 8 bases to trimming and J lost 6 bases; unmatched junction nucleotides: 27. The CDR3 consists of 19 residues. Germline CDR1 MNHNS, CDR2 SASEGT. DNA of the CDR3: TGTGCCAGCTTCCTCATCCTTAATCATAACAGGGGCCGTGCCGCTGAAGCTTTCTTT. Translating gives CASFLILNHNRGRAAEAFF.

This clonotype was counted a few times. The V and J genes are TRBV5-1 and TRBJ1-4; 10 nucleotides line up with TRBD1. Trimming removed 4 bases from V and 8 bases from J; junction bases left unmatched: 5. This CDR3 has 14 amino acids. Germline loops: CDR1 SGHRS, CDR2 YFSETQ. The CDR3 region has the DNA TGCGCCAGCAGCCTGGACAGGGGGGAAGAAAAACTGTTTTTT. This encodes CASSLDRGEEKLFF.

This clonotype was counted between two and nine times. This chain joins TRBV25-1 and TRBJ2-5; 12 bases fit TRBD1. The germline V gene has CDR1 MGHDK and CDR2 SYGVNS. The CDR3 length is 17 residues. J lost 6 bases, V lost 6 bases, and 14 bases had no gene match. CDR3 protein: CASSRPLGGQGAKTQYF. In nucleotides, the CDR3 is TGTGCCAGCAGCCGCCCCCTGGGGGGACAGGGGGCGAAGACCCAGTACTTC.

V and J are TRBV15 and TRBJ2-1; 9 nucleotides line up with TRBD2. The germline CDR1 and CDR2 sequences are LNHNV and YYDKDF (reference sequence). CDR3 length: 18 amino acids. V gave up 1 base and J gave up 0 bases; unmatched junction bases: 7. For the CDR3, the DNA is TGTGCCACCAGCAGAGTGCGGCTAGCGGGATTCTCCTACAATGAGCAGTTCTTC. Protein: CATSRVRLAGFSYNEQFF.

The genes are TRBV4-3 and TRBJ1-2, with D uncertain. The V and J ends lost 0 bases and 7 bases respectively, with 12 bases between them. This CDR3 is 14 amino acids long. Germline V CDR1 and CDR2: LGHNA, YSLEER. CDR3 amino acids: CASSQDGLPGGYTF. CDR3 in DNA: TGCGCCAGCAGCCAAGATGGACTCCCCGGTGGCTACACCTTC.

Many counts were recorded for this clonotype. The CDR3 region is CASSYSGVKNIQYF. DNA for the CDR3: TGTGCCAGCAGTTACAGCGGGGTAAAAAACATTCAGTACTTC. V is TRBV6-5 and J is TRBJ2-4; 7 positions match TRBD2. Germline CDR1 and CDR2: MNHEY and SVGAGI. V trimming: 2 bases; J trimming: 4 bases; junction bases outside the gene matches: 2. The CDR3 loop spans 14 amino acids.

This rearrangement joins TRBV30 to TRBJ2-7; D call uncertain. CDR3 length equals 14 residues. Deletions cut 4 bases from V and 5 bases from J, with 18 bases between. The germline V gene encodes CDR1 GTSNPN and CDR2 SVGIG (reference sequence). The CDR3 loop reads CAWTGGIGFDEQYF. CDR3 nucleotide sequence: TGTGCCTGGACGGGTGGAATAGGGTTCGACGAGCAGTACTTC.

This chain links TRBV30 with TRBJ1-5, with D hard to call. The CDR3 sequence is 16 residues long. Germline V lookup: CDR1 GTSNPN, CDR2 SVGIG (reference sequence). Trimming removed 1 base from V and 0 bases from J, with 13 bases in between. CDR3 protein: CAWSAHSLYSNQPQHF. DNA for the CDR3: TGTGCCTGGAGTGCCCATTCTCTCTATAGCAATCAGCCCCAGCATTTT.

J is TRBJ2-5 and V is TRBV12-3 or TRBV12-4; a weak D match, TRBD1 (6 bases). Trimming left V 4 bases short and J 2 bases short, with 14 bases between. This CDR3 has 15 amino acids. The CDR3, as DNA: TGTGCCAGCAGTTCACGACAGGCTGCACAAGAGACCCAGTACTTC. Translating gives CASSSRQAAQETQYF.

This clonotype has only a few counts. In DNA, the CDR3 is TGTGCCAGTAGTCCCTCCCCCCCGGGAGGGTCCGAGCAGTACTTC. Amino acid sequence: CASSPSPPGGSEQYF. The chain is built from TRBV19 and TRBJ2-7, with 8 bases aligning to TRBD2. With 5 bases clipped from V and 6 bases from J, the junction kept 12 bases outside the gene matches. The CDR3 spans 15 residues. Germline V gene data show CDR1 as LNHDA and CDR2 as SQIVND (reference sequence). Together with reference TRBV19 and TRBJ2-7, the CDR3 gives the full variable domain: DGGITQSPKYLFRKEGQNVTLSCEQNLNHDAMYWYRQDPGQGLRLIYYSQIVNDFQKGDIAEGYSVSREKKESFPLTVTSAQKNPTAFYLCASSPSPPGGSEQYFGPGTRLTVT.

In this sample, this clonotype turned up a few times. The rearrangement links TRBV3-1 to TRBJ2-7; 8 bases are shared with TRBD2. This CDR3 is 13 amino acids long. Germline loops: CDR1 LGHDT, CDR2 YNNKEL (reference sequence). V was clipped by 6 bases and J by 5 bases; unmatched bases: 6. CDR3 DNA sequence: TGTGCCAGCAGGAAAGCGGGAGAGAACGAGCAGTACTTC. This gives the protein CASRKAGENEQYF.